This T cell receptor (beta chain) comes out of a study of molecular identifiers for immune sequencing clone quantification. Study-level results: The share of molecules held by clones above 20 RNA copies was over 98% in effector cells and under 1% in naive cells. Same-barcode identical TCR molecules could make highly expanded clones look smaller than they are. Among over 950,000 naive cells, as was reported, spiked Jurkat TCR RNA from one cell was detectable.

TCRdb re-derived calls from the PCR reads in MiXCR, one entry per CDR3 protein. There are about 510,000 distinct CDR3 sequences in the sample; around 21% occur only once, and around 0.84% lies in the top ten. V was cut by 7 bases and J by 4 bases, with 9 bases left in between. From germline, CDR1 is MNHEY and CDR2 SMNVEV (reference sequence). This CDR3 is 12 amino acids long. This clonotype was seen repeatedly, ten times or more. Its antigen remains unidentified. Investigators produced naive CD8 libraries from around 20,000 to 1,000,000 sorted cells, drawing on 10%, 30% or 50% RNA. This chain joins TRBV27 and TRBJ2-3, with a possible D match to TRBD1 (5 bases). This TCR derives from a human donor in good health. Some libraries in this study had Jurkat cell RNA spiked in. Sequencing used naive CD8+ T cells from blood, with Jurkat cell RNA spiked in. The subset denotes: FACS-sorted CD8+CD4-CCR7+CD45RA+ naive T cells. CDR3 sequence reads: CASKLGPDTQYF. CDR3 in DNA: TGTGCCAGCAAGTTGGGGCCAGATACGCAGTATTTT.